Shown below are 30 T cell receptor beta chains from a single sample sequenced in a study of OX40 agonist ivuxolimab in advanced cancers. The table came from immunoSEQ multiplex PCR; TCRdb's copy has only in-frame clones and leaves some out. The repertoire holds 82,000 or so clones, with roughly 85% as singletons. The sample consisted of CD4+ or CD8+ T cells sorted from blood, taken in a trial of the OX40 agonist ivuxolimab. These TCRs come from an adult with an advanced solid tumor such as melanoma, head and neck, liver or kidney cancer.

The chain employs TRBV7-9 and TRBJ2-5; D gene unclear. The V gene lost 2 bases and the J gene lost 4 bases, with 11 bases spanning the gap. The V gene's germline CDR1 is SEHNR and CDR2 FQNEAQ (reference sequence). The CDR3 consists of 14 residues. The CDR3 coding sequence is TGTGCCAGCAGCTTATCCCGGGCCGGAGAGACCCAGTACTTC. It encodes CASSLSRAGETQYF.

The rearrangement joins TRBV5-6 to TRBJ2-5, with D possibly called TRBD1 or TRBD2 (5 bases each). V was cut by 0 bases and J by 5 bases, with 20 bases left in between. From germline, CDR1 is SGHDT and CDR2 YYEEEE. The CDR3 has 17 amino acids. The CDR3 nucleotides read TGTGCCAGCAGCTTGGAGGGGCAGGGAGATTTCGGGGAGACCCAGTACTTC. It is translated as CASSLEGQGDFGETQYF. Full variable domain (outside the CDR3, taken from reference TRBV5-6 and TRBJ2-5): DAGVTQSPTHLIKTRGQQVTLRCSPKSGHDTVSWYQQALGQGPQFIFQYYEEEERQRGNFPDRFSGHQFPNYSSELNVNALLLGDSALYLCASSLEGQGDFGETQYFGPGTRLLVL.

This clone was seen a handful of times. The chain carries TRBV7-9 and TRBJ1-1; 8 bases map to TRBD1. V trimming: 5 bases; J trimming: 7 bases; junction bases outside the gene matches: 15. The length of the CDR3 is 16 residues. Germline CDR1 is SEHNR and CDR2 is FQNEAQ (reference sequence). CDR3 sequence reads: CASSPRKFDRGGEAFF. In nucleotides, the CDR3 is TGTGCCAGCAGCCCAAGGAAATTTGACAGGGGCGGTGAAGCTTTCTTT.

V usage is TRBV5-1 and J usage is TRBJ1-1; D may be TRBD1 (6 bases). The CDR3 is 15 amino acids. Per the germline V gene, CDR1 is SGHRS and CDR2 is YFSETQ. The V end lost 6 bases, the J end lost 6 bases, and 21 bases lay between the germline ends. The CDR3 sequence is CASTPVGGDLAEAFF. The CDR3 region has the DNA TGCGCCAGCACCCCCGTCGGGGGCGACCTAGCTGAAGCTTTCTTT. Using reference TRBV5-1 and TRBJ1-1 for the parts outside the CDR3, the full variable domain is KAGVTQTPRYLIKTRGQQVTLSCSPISGHRSVSWYQQTPGQGLQFLFEYFSETQRNKGNFPGRFSGRQFSNSRSEMNVSTLELGDSALYLCASTPVGGDLAEAFFGQGTRLTVV.

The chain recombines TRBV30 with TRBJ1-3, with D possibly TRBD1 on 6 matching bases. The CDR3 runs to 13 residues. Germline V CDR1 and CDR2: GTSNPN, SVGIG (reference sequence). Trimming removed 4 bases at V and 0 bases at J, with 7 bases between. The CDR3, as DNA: TGTGCCTGGAACAGGGTCTCTGGAAACACCATATATTTT. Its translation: CAWNRVSGNTIYF.

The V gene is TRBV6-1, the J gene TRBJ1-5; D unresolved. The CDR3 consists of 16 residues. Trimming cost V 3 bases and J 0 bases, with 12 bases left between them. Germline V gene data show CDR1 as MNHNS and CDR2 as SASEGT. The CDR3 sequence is CASSDPRRYSNQPQHF. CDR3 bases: TGTGCCAGCAGTGACCCCCGGCGTTATAGCAATCAGCCCCAGCATTTT.

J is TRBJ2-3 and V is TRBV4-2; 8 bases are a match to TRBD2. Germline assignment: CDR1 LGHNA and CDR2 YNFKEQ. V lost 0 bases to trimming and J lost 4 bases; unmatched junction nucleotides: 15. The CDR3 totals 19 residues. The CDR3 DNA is TGTGCCAGCAGCCAAGATCTGGGGGGAAGCGGGGGATACGCAGATACGCAGTATTTT. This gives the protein CASSQDLGGSGGYADTQYF.

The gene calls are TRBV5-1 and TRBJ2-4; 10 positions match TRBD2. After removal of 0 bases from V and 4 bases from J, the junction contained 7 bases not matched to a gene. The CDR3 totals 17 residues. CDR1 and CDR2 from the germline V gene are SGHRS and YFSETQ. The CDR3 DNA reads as TGCGCCAGCAGCTTGGATCCCCCAGCGGGGGGGAAAAACATTCAGTACTTC. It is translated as CASSLDPPAGGKNIQYF.

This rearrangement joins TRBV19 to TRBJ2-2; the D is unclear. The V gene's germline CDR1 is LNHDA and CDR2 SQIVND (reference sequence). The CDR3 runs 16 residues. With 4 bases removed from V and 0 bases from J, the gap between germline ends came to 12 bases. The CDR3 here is CASSTNRSPNTGELFF. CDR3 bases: TGTGCCAGTAGTACCAATCGCTCGCCGAACACCGGGGAGCTGTTTTTT.

CDR3 bases: TGTGCCAGCAGTTGGGGCAGAAATCAGCCCCAGCATTTT. This gives the protein CASSWGRNQPQHF. The chain joins TRBV6-5 to TRBJ1-5; D might be TRBD1 (5 bases). The V gene's germline CDR1 is MNHEY and CDR2 SVGAGI. Trimming removed 4 bases at V and 4 bases at J, with 8 bases between. This CDR3 region has 13 residues.

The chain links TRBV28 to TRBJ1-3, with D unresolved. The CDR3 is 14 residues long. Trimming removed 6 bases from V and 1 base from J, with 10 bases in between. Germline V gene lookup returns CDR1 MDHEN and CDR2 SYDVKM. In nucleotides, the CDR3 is TGTGCCAGCAGCCCCCCCCAGTCTGGAAACACCATATATTTT. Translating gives CASSPPQSGNTIYF.

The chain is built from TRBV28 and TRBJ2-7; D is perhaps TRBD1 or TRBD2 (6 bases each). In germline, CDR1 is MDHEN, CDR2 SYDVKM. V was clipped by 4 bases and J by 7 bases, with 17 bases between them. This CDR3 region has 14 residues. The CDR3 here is CASSSPGGRSEQYF. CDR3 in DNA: TGTGCCAGCAGTTCCCCTGGGGGGCGCTCGGAGCAGTACTTC.

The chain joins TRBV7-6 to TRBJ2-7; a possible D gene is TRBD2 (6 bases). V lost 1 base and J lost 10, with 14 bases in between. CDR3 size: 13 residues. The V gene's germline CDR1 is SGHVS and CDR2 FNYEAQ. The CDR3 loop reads CASSLDLGGIQYF. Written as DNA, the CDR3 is TGTGCCAGCAGCTTAGATTTGGGGGGAATCCAGTACTTC.

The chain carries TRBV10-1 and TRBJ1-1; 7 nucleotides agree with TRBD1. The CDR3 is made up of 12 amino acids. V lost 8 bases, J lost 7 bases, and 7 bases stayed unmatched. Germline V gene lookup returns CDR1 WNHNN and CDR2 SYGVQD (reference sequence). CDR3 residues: CASSRDRHEAFF. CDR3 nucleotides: TGCGCCAGCTCCCGGGACAGACATGAAGCTTTCTTT.

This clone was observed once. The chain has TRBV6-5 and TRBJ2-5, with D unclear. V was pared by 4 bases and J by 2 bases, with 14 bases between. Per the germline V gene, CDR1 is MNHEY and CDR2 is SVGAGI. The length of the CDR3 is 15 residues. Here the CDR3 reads CASSSGRRRQETQYF. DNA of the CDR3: TGTGCCAGCAGTTCAGGCAGGCGTCGGCAAGAGACCCAGTACTTC.

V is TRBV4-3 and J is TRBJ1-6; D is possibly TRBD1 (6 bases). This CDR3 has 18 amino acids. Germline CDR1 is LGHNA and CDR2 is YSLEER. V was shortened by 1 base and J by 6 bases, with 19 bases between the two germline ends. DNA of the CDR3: TGCGCCAGCAGCCAAGTAGGTCGGGGGGGCCTATCTAATTCACCCCTCCACTTT. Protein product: CASSQVGRGGLSNSPLHF.

CDR3 nucleotides: TGTGCCAGTAGTATTCACGGGAGGATCAATGAGCAGTTCTTC. It codes for CASSIHGRINEQFF. This chain joins TRBV19 and TRBJ2-1; TRBD2 agrees at 7 bases. V lost 3 bases, J lost 6 bases, and 5 bases stayed unmatched. This CDR3 spans 14 amino acids. The germline CDR1 and CDR2 sequences are LNHDA and SQIVND (reference sequence).

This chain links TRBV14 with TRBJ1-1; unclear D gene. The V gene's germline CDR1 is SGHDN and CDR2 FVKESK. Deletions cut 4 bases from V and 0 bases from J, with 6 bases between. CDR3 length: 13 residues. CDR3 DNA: TGTGCCAGCAGCCCGGAGATGAACACTGAAGCTTTCTTT. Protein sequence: CASSPEMNTEAFF.

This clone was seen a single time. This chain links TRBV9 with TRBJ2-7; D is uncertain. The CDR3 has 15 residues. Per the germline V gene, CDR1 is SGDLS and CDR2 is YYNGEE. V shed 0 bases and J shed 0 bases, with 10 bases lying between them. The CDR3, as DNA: TGTGCCAGCAGCGTAGCTGCGTCAAGCTCCTACGAGCAGTACTTC. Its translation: CASSVAASSSYEQYF. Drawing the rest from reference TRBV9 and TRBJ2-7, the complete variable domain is DSGVTQTPKHLITATGQRVTLRCSPRSGDLSVYWYQQSLDQGLQFLIQYYNGEERAKGNILERFSAQQFPDLHSELNLSSLELGDSALYFCASSVAASSSYEQYFGPGTRLTVT.

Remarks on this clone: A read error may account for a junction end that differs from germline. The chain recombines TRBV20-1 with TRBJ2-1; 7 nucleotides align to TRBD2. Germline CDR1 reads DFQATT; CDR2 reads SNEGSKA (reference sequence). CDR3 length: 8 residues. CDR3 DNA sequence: TGCAGTGCTAGGGCGGGGGTCTTC. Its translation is CSARAGVF.

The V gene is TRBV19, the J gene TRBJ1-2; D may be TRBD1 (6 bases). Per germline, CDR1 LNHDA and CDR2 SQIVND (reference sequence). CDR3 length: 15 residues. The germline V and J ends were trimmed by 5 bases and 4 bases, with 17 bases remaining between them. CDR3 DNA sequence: TGTGCCAGTAGTCAAAATCCCGACAGGTTCTATGGCTACACCTTC. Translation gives CASSQNPDRFYGYTF.

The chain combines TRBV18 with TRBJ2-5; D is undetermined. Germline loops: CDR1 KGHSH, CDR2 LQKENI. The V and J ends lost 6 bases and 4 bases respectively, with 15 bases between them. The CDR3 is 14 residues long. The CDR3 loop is CASSSGLVGETQYF. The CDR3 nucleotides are TGTGCCAGCTCTTCAGGCCTGGTAGGAGAGACCCAGTACTTC.

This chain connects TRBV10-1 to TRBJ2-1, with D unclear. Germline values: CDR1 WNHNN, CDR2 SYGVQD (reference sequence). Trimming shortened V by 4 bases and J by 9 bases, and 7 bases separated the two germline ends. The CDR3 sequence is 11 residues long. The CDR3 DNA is TGCGCCAGCAGTGCAAATTTTGAGCAGTTCTTC. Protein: CASSANFEQFF.

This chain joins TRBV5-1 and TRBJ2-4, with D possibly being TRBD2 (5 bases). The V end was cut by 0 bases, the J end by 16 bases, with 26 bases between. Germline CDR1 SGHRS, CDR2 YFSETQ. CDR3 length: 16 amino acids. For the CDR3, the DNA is TGCGCCAGCAGCTTGGCTTCGGGGTCCGATTTAAATGATGCCTACTTC. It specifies CASSLASGSDLNDAYF.

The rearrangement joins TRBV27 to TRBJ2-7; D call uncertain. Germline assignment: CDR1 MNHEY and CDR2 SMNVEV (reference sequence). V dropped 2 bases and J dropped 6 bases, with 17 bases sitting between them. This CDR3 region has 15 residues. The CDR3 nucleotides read TGTGCCAGCAGTTTAAATAACGGGCCCTGGGGCGAGCAGTACTTC. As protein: CASSLNNGPWGEQYF.

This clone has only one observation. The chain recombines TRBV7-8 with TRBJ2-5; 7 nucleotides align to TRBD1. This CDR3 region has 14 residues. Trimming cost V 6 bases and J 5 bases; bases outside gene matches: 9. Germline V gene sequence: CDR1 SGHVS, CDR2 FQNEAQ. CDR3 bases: TGTGCCAGCAGGGATAAGGACAGGTGGGAGACCCAGTACTTC. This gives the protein CASRDKDRWETQYF.

CDR3 DNA sequence: TGTGCCAGCTCACCGGCGGGGGAAGGCGGCACCGGGGAGCTGTTTTTT. Its protein is CASSPAGEGGTGELFF. V and J are TRBV18 and TRBJ2-2, with TRBD2 matching 7 bases. The CDR3 totals 16 residues. V trimming: 3 bases; J trimming: 4 bases; junction bases outside the gene matches: 8. The germline CDR1 and CDR2 sequences are KGHSH and LQKENI.

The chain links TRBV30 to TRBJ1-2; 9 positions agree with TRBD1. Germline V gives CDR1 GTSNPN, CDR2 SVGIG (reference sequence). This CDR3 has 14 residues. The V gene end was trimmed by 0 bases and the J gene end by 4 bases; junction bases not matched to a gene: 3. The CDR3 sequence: CAWSVDRGPYGYTF. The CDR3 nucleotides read TGTGCCTGGAGTGTGGACAGGGGCCCCTATGGCTACACCTTC. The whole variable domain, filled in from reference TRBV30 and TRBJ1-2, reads SQTIHQWPATLVQPVGSPLSLECTVEGTSNPNLYWYRQAAGRGLQLLFYSVGIGQISSEVPQNLSASRPQDRQFILSSKKLLLSDSGFYLCAWSVDRGPYGYTFGSGTRLTVV.

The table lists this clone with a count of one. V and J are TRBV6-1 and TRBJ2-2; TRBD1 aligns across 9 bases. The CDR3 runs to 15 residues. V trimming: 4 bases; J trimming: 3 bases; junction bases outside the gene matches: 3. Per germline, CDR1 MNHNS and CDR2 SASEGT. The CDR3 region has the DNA TGTGCCAGCAGTGGAGGACAGGGGTACACCGGGGAGCTGTTTTTT. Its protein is CASSGGQGYTGELFF.

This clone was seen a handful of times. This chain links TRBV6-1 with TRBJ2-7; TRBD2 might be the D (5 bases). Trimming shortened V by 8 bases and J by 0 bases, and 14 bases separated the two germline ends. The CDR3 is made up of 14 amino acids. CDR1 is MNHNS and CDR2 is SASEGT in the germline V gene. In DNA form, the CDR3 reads TGTGCCAGCCGGAGGACGGGATACTCCTACGAGCAGTACTTC. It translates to CASRRTGYSYEQYF.